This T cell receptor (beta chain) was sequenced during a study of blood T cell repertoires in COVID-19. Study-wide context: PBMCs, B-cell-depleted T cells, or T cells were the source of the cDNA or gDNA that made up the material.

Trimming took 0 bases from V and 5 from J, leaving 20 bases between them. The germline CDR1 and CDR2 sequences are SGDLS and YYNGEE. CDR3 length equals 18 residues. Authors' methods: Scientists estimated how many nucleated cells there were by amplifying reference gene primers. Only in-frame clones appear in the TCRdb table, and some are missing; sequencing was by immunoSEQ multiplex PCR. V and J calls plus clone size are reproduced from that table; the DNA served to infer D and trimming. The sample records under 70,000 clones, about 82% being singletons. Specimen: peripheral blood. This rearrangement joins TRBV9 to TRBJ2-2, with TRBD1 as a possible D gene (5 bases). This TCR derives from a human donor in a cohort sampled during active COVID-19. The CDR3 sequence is CASSVGGRVSVGTGELFF. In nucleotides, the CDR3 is TGTGCCAGCAGCGTAGGTGGCAGGGTGTCAGTTGGGACCGGGGAGCTGTTTTTT.